This is a list of T cell receptor beta chains from one sample in a study of beta chain features in type 1 diabetes. Measured with immunoSEQ multiplex PCR; TCRdb has only the in-frame clones, and not every one. The data contain a few hundred thousand clones, about 24% of them singletons. Source material: naive CD4+ T cells from blood. Receptor source: a woman in her thirties with type 1 diabetes. Both conserved end residues are part of each CDR3. The D gene is left open where the match is weak. For some rows the clone size is stated as once, few or many, or as a class when expanded; others skip it.

j_gene | v_gene | d_gene | abundance | CDR3nt | CDR3aa
TRBJ2-5 | TRBV5-1 | . | . | TGCGCCAGCAGCCCGACAGGCGGGGAGACCCAGTACTTC | CASSPTGGETQYF
TRBJ1-5 | TRBV28 | TRBD1 | . | TGTGCCAGCTGTCTAGACCTAGGGGGCGCCGGCAATCAGCCCCAGCATTTT | CASCLDLGGAGNQPQHF
TRBJ2-7 | TRBV28 | . | once | TGTGCCAGCAGTTTAGGTGACAGGTGGGGTCCACGGACCTACGAGCAGTACTTC | CASSLGDRWGPRTYEQYF
TRBJ1-1 | TRBV2 | TRBD1 | few | TGTGCCAGCAGTGATCGACAGGGAAACACTGAAGCTTTCTTT | CASSDRQGNTEAFF
TRBJ2-2 | TRBV11-2 | . | . | TGTGCCAGCAGCTTAGCCGGGTTCGGGGAGCTGTTTTTT | CASSLAGFGELFF
TRBJ1-1 | TRBV18 | . | once | TGTGCCAGCTCACCACCCGGCATCAGGGAGGGCACTGAAGCTTTCTTT | CASSPPGIREGTEAFF
TRBJ1-5 | TRBV27 | . | . | TGTGCCAGCAGTTTACAGGTCAATCAGCCCCAGCATTTT | CASSLQVNQPQHF
TRBJ2-3 | TRBV18 | TRBD1 | . | TGTGCCAGCTCACCGGTCCTGACAGGGTTCGGCACAGATACGCAGTATTTT | CASSPVLTGFGTDTQYF
TRBJ2-7 | TRBV29-1 | . | . | TGCAGCGTTGATCAGGGGTTCGAGCAGTACTTC | CSVDQGFEQYF
TRBJ1-2 | TRBV29-1 | TRBD1 | . | TGCAGCGTTGGGACAGGCTATGGCTACACCTTC | CSVGTGYGYTF
TRBJ2-3 | TRBV5-4 | TRBD2 | . | TGTGCCAGCAGCAGCGGGACCCACACAGATACGCAGTATTTT | CASSSGTHTDTQYF
TRBJ2-3 | TRBV2 | . | . | TGTGCCAGCAGTGTAGGGGTGCCAGATACGCAGTATTTT | CASSVGVPDTQYF
TRBJ2-5 | TRBV15 | TRBD2 | few | TGTGCCACCAGCAGACCTCTAGCGGGAGCGGAGACCCAGTACTTC | CATSRPLAGAETQYF
TRBJ2-2 | TRBV2 | TRBD2 | . | TGTGCCAGCAGGGGGACTAGCGAGGCCGGGGAGCTGTTTTTT | CASRGTSEAGELFF
TRBJ2-3 | TRBV30 | . | . | TGTGCCTGGAGTGCCAACGGGGGTCGGGCAGATACGCAGTATTTT | CAWSANGGRADTQYF
TRBJ1-5 | TRBV15 | . | . | TGTGCCACCAGCTTCCGCAGGGGACATGAGCCCCAGCATTTT | CATSFRRGHEPQHF
TRBJ2-7 | TRBV29-1 | . | few | TGCAGCGTTGGCCCCCTCAGGGCCGCACCCTACGAGCAGTACTTC | CSVGPLRAAPYEQYF
TRBJ1-5 | TRBV11-2 | TRBD1 | . | TGTGCCAGCAGCTCGGGACAGTTCAATCAGCCCCAGCATTTT | CASSSGQFNQPQHF